This T cell receptor (beta chain) was sequenced during a study of blood T cell repertoires in COVID-19. The overall study: In each case, the material was cDNA or gDNA derived from T cells, B-cell-depleted T cells, or PBMCs.

This table comes from immunoSEQ multiplex PCR, and its TCRdb copy is limited to in-frame clones, with some not included. The data contain roughly 110,000 clones, about 85% of them singletons. Germline values: CDR1 LGHNA, CDR2 YSLEER. Unmatched junction bases numbered 7, after V lost 2 bases and J lost 2 bases. CDR3 length equals 16 residues. The gene calls are TRBV4-3 and TRBJ2-3; 7 bases line up with TRBD1. Sequenced input: peripheral blood. The TCR comes from a man in his forties or fifties with acute or convalescent COVID-19. The CDR3 sequence is CASSQTRDRPTDTQYF. CDR3 DNA: TGCGCCAGCAGCCAAACCCGGGACAGACCCACAGATACGCAGTATTTT.